This T cell receptor (beta chain) was captured by sequencing in a study of spatial heterogeneity in lung cancer. Germline values: CDR1 SGDLS, CDR2 YYNGEE. V was trimmed by 0 bases and J by 0 bases, leaving 13 bases between them. The CDR3 is 16 residues long. There are many counts of this clonotype. TCRdb itself ran the 5' RACE reads through MiXCR, one entry per CDR3 protein. The sample has 8,100 or so distinct CDR3 sequences; 5% to 5.5% are singletons. Time point described: sample taken at primary tumor resection. Without sorting, whole RNA was sequenced from tumor, nontumor lung or frozen PBMC. This TCR came from a male donor with early-stage non-small cell lung cancer. V gene TRBV9 combines with J gene TRBJ2-7; D assignment may be TRBD1 or TRBD2 (6 bases each). The specimen comprised PBMCs, sampled at surgery. CDR3 region: CASSVAGGLTSYEQYF. The CDR3 DNA sequence: TGTGCCAGCAGCGTAGCCGGGGGCCTCACCTCCTACGAGCAGTACTTC.